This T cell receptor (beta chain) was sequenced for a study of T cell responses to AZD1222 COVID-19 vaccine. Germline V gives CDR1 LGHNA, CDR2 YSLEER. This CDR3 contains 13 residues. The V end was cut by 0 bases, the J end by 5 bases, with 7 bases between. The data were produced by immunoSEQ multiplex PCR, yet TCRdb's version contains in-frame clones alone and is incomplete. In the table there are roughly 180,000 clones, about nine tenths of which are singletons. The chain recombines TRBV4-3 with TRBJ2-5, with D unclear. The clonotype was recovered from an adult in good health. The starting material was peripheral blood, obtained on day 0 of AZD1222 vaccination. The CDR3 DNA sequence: TGCGCCAGCAGCCAAGACCCGCGGGAGACCCAGTACTTC. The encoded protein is CASSQDPRETQYF.